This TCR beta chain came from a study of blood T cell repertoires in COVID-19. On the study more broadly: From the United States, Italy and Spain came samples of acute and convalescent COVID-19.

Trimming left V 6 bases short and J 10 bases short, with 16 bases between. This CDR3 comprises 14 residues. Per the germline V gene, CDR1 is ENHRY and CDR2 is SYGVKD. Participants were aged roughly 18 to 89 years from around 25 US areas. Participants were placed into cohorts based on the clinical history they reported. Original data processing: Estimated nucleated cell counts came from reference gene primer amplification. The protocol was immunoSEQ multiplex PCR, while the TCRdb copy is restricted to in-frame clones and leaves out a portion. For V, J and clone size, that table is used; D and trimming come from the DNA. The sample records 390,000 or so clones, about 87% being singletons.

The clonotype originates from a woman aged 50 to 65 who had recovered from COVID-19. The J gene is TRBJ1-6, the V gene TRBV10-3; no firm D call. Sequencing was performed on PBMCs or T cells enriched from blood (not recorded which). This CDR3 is CAIRQEPGGSPLHF. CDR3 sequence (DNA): TGTGCCATCAGGCAGGAACCGGGCGGGTCACCCCTCCACTTT.